This T cell receptor (beta chain) was identified in a study of graft-versus-host responses after intestinal transplantation. Measured with immunoSEQ multiplex PCR; TCRdb has only the in-frame clones, and not every one. Among about 130,000 clones listed, around nine tenths were seen once. Details on this clone: Its target is not known.

Germline-derived CDR1 and CDR2 are MNHEY and SMNVEV (reference sequence). The CDR3 covers 18 residues. V lost 3 bases and J lost 6; bases outside the gene matches: 16. The sequenced sample was unstimulated CD4+ T cells sorted from spleen or lymph node cells, obtained before intestinal transplant. This chain connects TRBV27 to TRBJ2-3; 9 nucleotides match TRBD2. The source is a human donor who received an intestinal transplant. The CDR3 region is CASSFSTPGRGGLDTQYF. CDR3 coding DNA: TGTGCCAGCAGTTTCTCCACCCCTGGGCGGGGGGGCCTCGATACGCAGTATTTT.